The source of this T cell receptor (beta chain) is a study of monozygotic twins with cystic fibrosis. Study conclusions and caveats: Shared CDR3 numbers were not associated with age, concordance or severity. V usage most resembled the co-twin in 13 of 16 pairs. Unrelated CF individuals shared fewer identical clonotypes than monozygotic CF twins. The repertoire was suggested to be naive-dominated, clonality median about 0.009.

In its sample, this clone was seen a few times. Its antigen remains unknown. Profiling relied on immunoSEQ multiplex PCR, and the TCRdb table lists in-frame clones only, not all of them. Altogether 30,000 or so clones are present, 66% being singletons, with the ten largest covering about 0.8%. V lost 4 bases to trimming and J lost 0 bases; unmatched junction nucleotides: 3. The CDR3 spans 15 residues. CDR1 and CDR2 from the germline V gene are SGHDN and FVKESK. The TCR originated in a girl aged 5-17 years with cystic fibrosis. This chain links TRBV14 with TRBJ1-1, with 9 nucleotides matching TRBD1. Sequencing input: blood. CDR3 nucleotide sequence: TGTGCCAGCAGCCCCACAGGGGGCATGAACACTGAAGCTTTCTTT. This gives the protein CASSPTGGMNTEAFF.